These T cell receptor beta chains were read from a single sample in a study of CD8 T cells in Susac syndrome. Each CDR3 protein gets one entry after TCRdb re-called the immunoSEQ multiplex PCR reads with MiXCR. Of under 550,000 distinct CDR3 sequences listed, more than 80% are singletons. The sequenced sample consisted of CD8+ T cells from PBMCs. The receptors come from a human donor with multiple sclerosis. Both conserved end residues are part of each CDR3.

J: TRBJ1-2
V: TRBV7-8
CDR3: CASSLPDRPLYGYTF

J: TRBJ2-3
V: TRBV9
CDR3: CASSARFGASTDTQYF

J: TRBJ1-1
V: TRBV23-1
CDR3: CASSQADRTHTEAFF

J: TRBJ1-4
V: TRBV7-8
CDR3: CASSLTPGGATNEKLFF

J: TRBJ1-1
V: TRBV27
CDR3: CASRGIGVITEAFF

J: TRBJ1-5
V: TRBV12-3/TRBV12-4
CDR3: CASGFGEAGNQPQHF

J: TRBJ2-7
V: TRBV28
CDR3: CASSLGRSRAYEQYF

J: TRBJ2-7
V: TRBV6-1
CDR3: CASSLRPSYYEQYF

J: TRBJ1-1
V: TRBV6-5
CDR3: CASIEQGDGGAFF

J: TRBJ2-1
V: TRBV7-8
CDR3: CASSFNLESTSGGYYNEQFF

J: TRBJ1-2
V: TRBV15
CDR3: CATSSTNYGYTF

J: TRBJ2-7
V: TRBV19
CDR3: CASSTGVIYEQYF

J: TRBJ2-7
V: TRBV11-2
CDR3: CASGAVSYEQYF

J: TRBJ2-3
V: TRBV4-1
CDR3: CASSQGGGDTQYF

J: TRBJ1-2
V: TRBV29-1
CDR3: CSVVEGGFDYGYTF

J: TRBJ2-7
V: TRBV7-9
CDR3: CASSSPQAHNPYEQYF

J: TRBJ1-1
V: TRBV29-1
CDR3: CSAYPGGFTEAFF

J: TRBJ1-4
V: TRBV13
CDR3: CASSLEREHGEKLFF

J: TRBJ1-2
V: TRBV27
CDR3: CASSFTGTPYGYTF

J: TRBJ1-1
V: TRBV28
CDR3: CASTLSGEAFF

J: TRBJ2-3
V: TRBV29-1
CDR3: CSVDVFGRDPLSTQYF

J: TRBJ2-1
V: TRBV6-6
CDR3: CASSYVSGNEQFF

J: TRBJ2-1
V: TRBV20-1
CDR3: CSARDWTSGSYEDEQFF

J: TRBJ2-1
V: TRBV12-3/TRBV12-4
CDR3: CASRPGLAGDNQFF

J: TRBJ1-1
V: TRBV5-6
CDR3: CASSSTGLTEAFF

J: TRBJ2-1
V: TRBV7-8
CDR3: CASSLEGAALGDNEQFF

J: TRBJ2-1
V: TRBV2
CDR3: CASSGGNEQFF

J: TRBJ2-1
V: TRBV28
CDR3: CASRPSTSGGKNNEQFF

J: TRBJ2-7
V: TRBV10-2
CDR3: CASSEELVWEQYF

J: TRBJ2-3
V: TRBV11-2
CDR3: CASSLDEVSGATDTQYF

J: TRBJ2-5
V: TRBV27
CDR3: CASRPGHQETQYF

J: TRBJ2-3
V: TRBV27
CDR3: CASSLLSGVVDTQYF

J: TRBJ1-3
V: TRBV5-4
CDR3: CASSLYDVSGNTIYF

J: TRBJ1-2
V: TRBV23-1
CDR3: CASSHPIPYGYTF

J: TRBJ1-2
V: TRBV6-1
CDR3: CASSEESAVYGYTF

J: TRBJ2-1
V: TRBV27
CDR3: CASSLPSSYNEQFF

J: TRBJ2-1
V: TRBV29-1
CDR3: CSVRGLAVDNEQFF

J: TRBJ1-2
V: TRBV10-2
CDR3: CASRPGRRYGYTF

J: TRBJ2-4
V: TRBV11-2
CDR3: CASSLAENIQYF

J: TRBJ2-1
V: TRBV12-3/TRBV12-4
CDR3: CASSLFRDHKKQFF

J: TRBJ2-7
V: TRBV19
CDR3: CASSISGDSSYEQYF

J: TRBJ2-4
V: TRBV27
CDR3: CASSFGVAKNIQYF

J: TRBJ1-1
V: TRBV10-3
CDR3: CAISAGTENTEAFF

J: TRBJ2-5
V: TRBV5-4
CDR3: CASSSRDSEETQYF